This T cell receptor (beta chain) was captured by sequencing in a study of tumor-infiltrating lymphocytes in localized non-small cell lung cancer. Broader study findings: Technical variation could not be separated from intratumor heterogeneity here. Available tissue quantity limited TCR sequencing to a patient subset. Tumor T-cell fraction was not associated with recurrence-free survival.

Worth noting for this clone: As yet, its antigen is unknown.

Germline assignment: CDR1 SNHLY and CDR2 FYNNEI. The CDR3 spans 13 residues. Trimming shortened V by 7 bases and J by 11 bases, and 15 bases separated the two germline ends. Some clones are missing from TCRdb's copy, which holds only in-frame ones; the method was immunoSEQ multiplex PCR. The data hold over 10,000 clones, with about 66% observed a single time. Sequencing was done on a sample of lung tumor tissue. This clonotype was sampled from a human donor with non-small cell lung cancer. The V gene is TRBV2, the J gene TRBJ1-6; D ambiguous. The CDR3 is CASKGSVGAPLHF. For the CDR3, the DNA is TGTGCCAGCAAGGGCAGCGTCGGGGCACCCCTCCACTTT.